Below, one TCR beta chain is given with its context. Its antigen is still unknown. The sample is drawn from a study of OX40 agonist ivuxolimab in advanced cancers. At the level of the study: Head and neck, renal cell, melanoma or hepatocellular carcinoma were the cancers that dose-escalation patients had. Previous treatment with anti-PD-1, anti-PD-L1 or anti-CTLA-4 therapy was allowed; under 50% had received some.

TCRdb keeps only in-frame clones here, not all; method: immunoSEQ multiplex PCR. The table includes 89,000 or so clones, around 88% detected once. Germline V lookup: CDR1 SEHNR, CDR2 FQNEAQ (reference sequence). The CDR3 contains 16 residues. The V gene lost 0 bases and the J gene lost 0 bases, with 9 bases spanning the gap. Study-level results: On average, a greater number of expanded clones characterised CD8+ T cells relative to CD4+.

The sample consisted of CD4+ or CD8+ T cells sorted from blood, taken in a trial of the OX40 agonist ivuxolimab. The chain couples TRBV7-9 to TRBJ1-3; D remains ambiguous. This sequence was found in an adult with an advanced solid tumor such as melanoma, head and neck, liver or kidney cancer. In DNA form, the CDR3 reads TGTGCCAGCAGCTTAGCTTCCACGATCTCTGGAAACACCATATATTTT. Its translation is CASSLASTISGNTIYF.